A selection of T cell receptor beta chains follows, all from one sample in a study of T cells in Graves' hyperthyroidism and ophthalmopathy. TCRdb used MiXCR to reprocess the multiplex PCR reads, holding one entry per CDR3 protein. The table records some 800,000 distinct CDR3 sequences, 35% to 45% of them present only once. The sample was blood. The receptors shown here come from a man aged 18 to 35 with Graves' hyperthyroidism. Each CDR3 is given with its conserved first and last residue. The D gene is left open where the match is weak. The size of a clone is reported for some rows only, either as once, few or many, or as a class for expanded clones.

TRBJ1-1 | TRBV7-9 | TRBD1 | many | TGTGCCAGCAGCCGCGACAGGGACGCTGAAGCTTTCTTT | CASSRDRDAEAFF
TRBJ1-1 | TRBV20-1 | TRBD1 | - | TGCGGAAGACAGGGGGCGGACACTGAAGCTTTCTTT | CGRQGADTEAFF
TRBJ1-6 | TRBV20-1 | TRBD1 | few | TGCAGTGCTAGGGAAATGACAGGGGCGGATTCACCCCTCCACTTT | CSAREMTGADSPLHF
TRBJ2-7 | TRBV7-9 | - | - | TGTGCCAGCAGCTTACCCCGTCGAGGATACGAGCAGTACTTC | CASSLPRRGYEQYF
TRBJ1-4 | TRBV4-1 | - | - | TGCGCCAGCAGCCAAGCACCCTCTTCAAAACTGTTTTTT | CASSQAPSSKLFF
TRBJ1-5 | TRBV19 | - | few | TGTGCCAGTAGTACACAAATCCGGTGGGCAGGGAATCAGCCCCAGCATTTT | CASSTQIRWAGNQPQHF
TRBJ1-5 | TRBV7-9 | - | many | TGTGCCAGCAGCTTAGAAGGGAGAGGCAATCAGCCCCAGCATTTT | CASSLEGRGNQPQHF
TRBJ2-2 | TRBV2 | - | few | TGTGCCAGCAGAGAGACCGGGGAGCTGTTTTTT | CASRETGELFF
TRBJ2-7 | TRBV7-2 | TRBD2 | - | TGTGCCAGCAGTCCTTCGGCCGGGACTAGTTTATACGAGCAGTACTTC | CASSPSAGTSLYEQYF
TRBJ1-3 | TRBV29-1 | - | many | TGCAGCGTGGCTGGGGGCCGGTCGGCTGGAAACACCATATATTTT | CSVAGGRSAGNTIYF
TRBJ1-1 | TRBV20-1 | - | - | TGCAGTGTCGGACGGAGGGCTGAAGCTTTCTTT | CSVGRRAEAFF
TRBJ2-7 | TRBV12-3/TRBV12-4 | - | - | TGTGCCAGCAGCTTCTCCTTCAACGAGCAGTACTTC | CASSFSFNEQYF